This T cell receptor beta chain comes out of a study of identifying expanded T cells in peripheral blood. Comment on this clone: Its specificity is unknown.

Method: immunoSEQ multiplex PCR; TCRdb's copy keeps in-frame clones and lacks some. The data hold about 81,000 clones, with 84% observed a single time. Study-level points and caveats: About 1.3 clones differed between technical replicates, versus around 15 and 19 over time.

During the collection period, no donor immune events like infections were recorded. V was trimmed by 4 bases and J by 0 bases, leaving 13 bases between them. The CDR3 contains 16 residues. Per the germline V gene, CDR1 is SGDLS and CDR2 is YYNGEE. The chain carries TRBV9 and TRBJ2-2; the D gene could be TRBD1 or TRBD2 (6 bases each). This clonotype was sampled from a person aged 18 to 70 in good health. The sample taken for sequencing was blood. This CDR3 reads CASSPLGGANTGELFF. DNA of the CDR3: TGTGCCAGCAGCCCCTTGGGGGGCGCGAACACCGGGGAGCTGTTTTTT. Together with reference TRBV9 and TRBJ2-2, the CDR3 gives the full variable domain: DSGVTQTPKHLITATGQRVTLRCSPRSGDLSVYWYQQSLDQGLQFLIQYYNGEERAKGNILERFSAQQFPDLHSELNLSSLELGDSALYFCASSPLGGANTGELFFGEGSRLTVL.